This TCR beta chain was captured in a study of shared clonotypes between healthy human individuals. Method: immunoSEQ multiplex PCR; TCRdb's copy keeps in-frame clones and lacks some. The table lists about 600,000 clones, roughly 79% of them singletons. CDR1 and CDR2 (germline): SGHRS, YFSETQ. V was trimmed by 9 bases and J by 0 bases, leaving 11 bases between them. This CDR3 region has 13 residues. This sequence originates from a woman aged 35 to 49 in good health. Some clones in this sample may be carry-over from other donors' samples. V is TRBV5-1 and J is TRBJ2-3; no reliable D call. Material for sequencing was PBMCs. The CDR3 sequence is CAISDGSTDTQYF. Written as DNA, the CDR3 is TGCGCCATCTCCGATGGCAGCACAGATACGCAGTATTTT.